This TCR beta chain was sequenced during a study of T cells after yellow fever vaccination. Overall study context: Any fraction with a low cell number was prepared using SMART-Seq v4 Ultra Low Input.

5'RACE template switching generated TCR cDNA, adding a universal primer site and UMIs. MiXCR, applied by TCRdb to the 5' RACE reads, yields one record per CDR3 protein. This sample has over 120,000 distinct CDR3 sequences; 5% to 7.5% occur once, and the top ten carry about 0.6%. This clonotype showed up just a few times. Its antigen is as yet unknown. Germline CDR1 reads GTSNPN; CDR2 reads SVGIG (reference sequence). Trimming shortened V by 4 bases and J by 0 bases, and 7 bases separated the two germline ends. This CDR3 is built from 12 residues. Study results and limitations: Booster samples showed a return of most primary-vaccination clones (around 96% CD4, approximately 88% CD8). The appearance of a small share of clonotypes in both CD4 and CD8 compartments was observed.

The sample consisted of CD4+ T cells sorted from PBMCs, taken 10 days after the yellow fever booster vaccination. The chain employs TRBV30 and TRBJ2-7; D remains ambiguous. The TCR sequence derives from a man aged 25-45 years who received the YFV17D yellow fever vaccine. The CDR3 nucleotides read TGTGCCTGGACAGGAAGCTCCTACGAGCAGTACTTC. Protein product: CAWTGSSYEQYF.